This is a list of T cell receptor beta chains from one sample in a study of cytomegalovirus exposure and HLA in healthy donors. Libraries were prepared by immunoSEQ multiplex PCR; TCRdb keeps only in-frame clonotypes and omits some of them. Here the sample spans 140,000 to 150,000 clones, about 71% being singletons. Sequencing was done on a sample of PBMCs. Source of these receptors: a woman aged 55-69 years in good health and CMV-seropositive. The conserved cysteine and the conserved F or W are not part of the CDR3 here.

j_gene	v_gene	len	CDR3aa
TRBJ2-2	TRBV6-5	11	ASSRGRGGELF
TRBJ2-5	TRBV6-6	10	ASSTKGGTQY
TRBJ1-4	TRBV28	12	ASSLSGGSEKLF
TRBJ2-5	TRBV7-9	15	ASSLGDRGAYQETQY
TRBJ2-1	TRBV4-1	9	ASSQTDEQF
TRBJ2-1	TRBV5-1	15	ASSLRALAGGPDEQF
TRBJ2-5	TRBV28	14	ASSLNRDNLGETQY
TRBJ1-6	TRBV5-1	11	ASSLQGSSPLH
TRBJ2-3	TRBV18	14	ASSPIGTGIADTQY
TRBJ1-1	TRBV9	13	ASSVEARGNTEAF
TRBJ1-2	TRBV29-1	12	SVEGGQRGYGYT
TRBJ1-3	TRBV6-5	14	ASSYSRAGAGNTIY
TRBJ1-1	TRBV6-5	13	ASSYLGQGFTEAF
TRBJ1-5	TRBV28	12	ASRRQNSNQPQH
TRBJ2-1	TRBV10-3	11	AISRSPGNEQF
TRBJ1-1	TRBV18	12	ASSPGTANTEAF
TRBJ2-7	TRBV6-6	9	ASMRNYEQY
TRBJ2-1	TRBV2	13	ASAYRDRVNNEQF
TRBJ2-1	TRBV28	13	ASTLGGLTYNEQF
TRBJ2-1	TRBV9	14	ASSVAAQRERNEQF
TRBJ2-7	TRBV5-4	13	ASSLGGKSSYEQY
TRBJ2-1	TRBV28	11	ATRRSSYNEQF
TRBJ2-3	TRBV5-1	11	ASSSDKPDTQY
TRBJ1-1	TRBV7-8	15	ASSREGRGLLNTEAF
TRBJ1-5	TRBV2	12	ASRLDRVHQPQH
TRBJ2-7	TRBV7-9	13	ASSLGDRVSYEQY
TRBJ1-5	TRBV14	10	ASSQGARPQH
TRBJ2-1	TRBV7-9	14	ASSLGRGSSYNEQF
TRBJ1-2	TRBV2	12	ASMTGLANYGYT
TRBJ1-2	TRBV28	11	ASSYGQGNGYT
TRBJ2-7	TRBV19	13	ASSILTVGGYEQY
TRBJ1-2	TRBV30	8	AWSGGGYT